The 11 T cell receptor beta chains below all came from one sample that was sequenced in a study of blood T cell repertoires in COVID-19. Using immunoSEQ multiplex PCR, the repertoire was profiled, and TCRdb retains in-frame clones only, with some absent. The table has over 200,000 clones, 70% to 90% seen once. The sample comprised peripheral blood. The receptors were sampled from a man aged 30 to 39 with COVID-19, enrolled during active disease.

This chain links TRBV28 with TRBJ2-7; 7 bases fit TRBD2. Germline CDR1 reads MDHEN; CDR2 reads SYDVKM. The CDR3 runs to 16 residues. V lost 3 bases to trimming and J lost 0 bases; unmatched junction nucleotides: 8. As DNA, the CDR3 is TGTGCCAGCAGTTTTTATTCTAGCGGAATCTCCTACGAGCAGTACTTC. Translated, it gives CASSFYSSGISYEQYF.

Of note for this clone: Other nucleotide sequences in the sample specify the same CDR3. The V and J genes are TRBV20-1 and TRBJ2-7; weak D call: TRBD2 (6 bases). The CDR3 has 11 amino acids. From germline, CDR1 is DFQATT and CDR2 SNEGSKA (reference sequence). V gave up 6 bases and J gave up 4 bases, with 10 bases separating them. The CDR3 nucleotides read TGCAGTGCCGCACGGGGGTACGAGCAGTACTTC. Translation gives CSAARGYEQYF.

This chain uses TRBV7-9 with TRBJ1-4, with D uncertain. Trimming pared 0 bases from V and 5 bases from J, leaving 7 bases between. The germline gives CDR1 SEHNR, CDR2 FQNEAQ (reference sequence). This CDR3 is 14 amino acids long. The DNA for the CDR3 is TGTGCCAGCAGCTTAGCCGGGATAAATGAAAAACTGTTTTTT. Amino acids: CASSLAGINEKLFF.

This rearrangement joins TRBV24-1 to TRBJ2-1, with 12 bases aligning to TRBD1. This CDR3 region has 18 residues. Germline V gene lookup returns CDR1 KGHDR and CDR2 SFDVKD. V lost 4 bases and J lost 6; bases outside the gene matches: 12. The DNA of the CDR3 is TGTGCCACCAGTGACGTCCCGGGACAGGGGGCGCGTTCCAATGAGCAGTTCTTC. This codes for CATSDVPGQGARSNEQFF.

The chain couples TRBV7-3 to TRBJ2-1; 7 bases align to TRBD1. With 2 bases clipped from V and 3 bases from J, the junction kept 1 base outside the gene matches. The CDR3 sequence is 14 residues long. Germline loops: CDR1 SGHTA, CDR2 FQGTGA. The chain's CDR3 is CASSLGQVYNEQFF. In DNA form, the CDR3 reads TGTGCCAGCAGCTTAGGACAGGTCTACAATGAGCAGTTCTTC.

This chain links TRBV6-5 with TRBJ2-1; 7 bases are a match to TRBD2. The CDR3 loop spans 16 amino acids. Looked up from germline, CDR1 is MNHEY and CDR2 is SVGAGI. V shed 4 bases and J 0 bases; nucleotides not matched to a gene: 6. The CDR3 region is CASSSASSGSYNEQFF. The DNA for the CDR3 is TGTGCCAGCAGTTCCGCCTCTAGCGGCTCCTACAATGAGCAGTTCTTC.

This chain uses TRBV6-6 with TRBJ1-4, with D possibly TRBD1 on 5 matching bases. CDR3 size: 16 residues. V was cut by 11 bases and J by 1 base, with 20 bases left in between. Germline values: CDR1 MNHNY, CDR2 SVGAGI (reference sequence). The CDR3 nucleotides read TGTGCCTGCTCTTCTACCGGGAGGGGAACTAATGAAAAACTGTTTTTT. This gives the protein CACSSTGRGTNEKLFF.

The rearrangement uses TRBV10-1 and TRBJ2-7; a possible D gene is TRBD1 (5 bases). The germline V gene has CDR1 WNHNN and CDR2 SYGVQD (reference sequence). This CDR3 contains 14 residues. V dropped 1 base and J dropped 3 bases, with 10 bases sitting between them. The DNA of the CDR3 is TGCGCCAGCAGTGAGTGTGGACAATACTACGAGCAGTACTTC. Amino acid sequence: CASSECGQYYEQYF.

This chain uses TRBV28 with TRBJ1-5, with 10 bases aligning to TRBD1. Per germline, CDR1 MDHEN and CDR2 SYDVKM. The CDR3 spans 14 residues. Trimming took 6 bases from V and 6 from J; bases not matched to a gene: 5. CDR3 region: CASRGTGVAQPQHF. DNA of the CDR3: TGTGCCAGCAGGGGGACAGGGGTAGCTCAGCCCCAGCATTTT.

This chain links TRBV11-2 with TRBJ2-7, with 7 bases aligning to TRBD1. The CDR3 is 13 amino acids. V dropped 5 bases and J dropped 7; count of bases not matched to a gene: 8. CDR1 is SGHAT and CDR2 is FQNNGV in the germline V gene. CDR3 DNA sequence: TGTGCCAGCAGCCCGGGACAGTTGTTGGAGCAGTACTTC. Its translation is CASSPGQLLEQYF.

The gene calls are TRBV7-2 and TRBJ1-1; 7 bases match TRBD1. Germline V CDR1 and CDR2: SGHTA, FQGNSA. V shed 1 base and J 2 bases; nucleotides not matched to a gene: 4. The CDR3 is made up of 15 amino acids. The CDR3 here is CASSLGDSPNTEAFF. The CDR3, as DNA: TGTGCCAGCAGCTTAGGGGACAGCCCTAACACTGAAGCTTTCTTT.